The 23 T cell receptor beta chains presented below share a single source sample, sequenced in a study of blood T cell repertoires in COVID-19. Libraries were prepared by immunoSEQ multiplex PCR; TCRdb keeps only in-frame clonotypes and omits some of them. The sample lists roughly 99,000 clones, 70% to 90% occurring once. Material: peripheral blood. The receptors shown here come from a man aged 40-55 years with active or convalescent COVID-19.

The rearrangement uses TRBV3-1 (or the pseudogene TRBV3-2) and TRBJ1-1; 9 nucleotides line up with TRBD1. V lost 4 bases to trimming and J lost 4 bases; unmatched junction nucleotides: 13. Germline loops: CDR1 LGHDT, CDR2 YNNKEL (reference sequence). The CDR3 spans 17 residues. CDR3 sequence: CASSPWTGARFGTEAFF. As DNA, the CDR3 is TGTGCCAGCAGCCCATGGACAGGGGCGCGGTTCGGCACTGAAGCTTTCTTT.

The chain recombines TRBV28 with TRBJ1-2; 9 nucleotides align to TRBD1. The CDR3 is 17 amino acids. V lost 6 bases, J lost 5 bases, and 16 bases stayed unmatched. Germline V lookup: CDR1 MDHEN, CDR2 SYDVKM. The CDR3 region is CASRTTQTGTGRYGYTF. The CDR3, as DNA: TGTGCCAGCAGGACTACGCAGACCGGGACAGGGAGATATGGCTACACCTTC.

The V call is TRBV10-1, the J call TRBJ1-1, with D possibly being TRBD1 (5 bases). V lost 5 bases to trimming and J lost 1 base, with 8 bases between them. The V gene's germline CDR1 is WNHNN and CDR2 SYGVQD (reference sequence). The CDR3 runs to 13 residues. In nucleotides, the CDR3 is TGCGCCAGCAGTCCGCAGGGGAACACTGAAGCTTTCTTT. It is translated as CASSPQGNTEAFF.

The sample holds one count of this clone. The J gene is TRBJ2-1, the V gene TRBV6-6, with a possible D match to TRBD1 (6 bases). Trimming stripped 4 bases from V and 7 bases from J, with 14 bases between. The CDR3 is made up of 14 amino acids. Germline V gene lookup returns CDR1 MNHNY and CDR2 SVGAGI (reference sequence). The CDR3 loop reads CASSFRGNGNEQFF. CDR3 coding DNA: TGTGCCAGCAGTTTCAGGGGCAATGGGAATGAGCAGTTCTTC.

The chain couples TRBV10-2 to TRBJ2-1; 8 bases are shared with TRBD2. Germline V gene sequence: CDR1 WSHSY, CDR2 SAAADI. The V and J ends lost 6 bases and 6 bases, in that order; junction bases with no gene match: 7. The CDR3 has 14 residues. CDR3 amino acids: CASRGLGSGNEQFF. The CDR3 coding sequence is TGCGCCAGCAGGGGACTAGGGTCTGGCAATGAGCAGTTCTTC.

Here the CDR3 reads CASSQEPGQRNYGYTF. The CDR3, as DNA: TGTGCCAGCAGCCAGGAGCCGGGACAGAGAAACTATGGCTACACCTTC. V is TRBV5-4 and J is TRBJ1-2; TRBD1 matches at 7 bases. The CDR3 sequence is 16 residues long. Germline assignment: CDR1 SGHNT and CDR2 YYREEE (reference sequence). The V segment lost 4 bases and the J segment 2 bases; nucleotides outside the gene matches: 11.

CDR3 in DNA: TGTGCCAGCAGCAAAGCGCTTTATACGGAAAGGGGGCTTGGTGAAAAACTGTTTTTT. This gives the protein CASSKALYTERGLGEKLFF. The genes are TRBV21-1 and TRBJ1-4; TRBD1 reflects the table's D call only, with no check against the DNA. TRBV21-1 represents a pseudogene. The CDR3 contains 19 residues.

This clone was seen only once. The chain is built from TRBV27 and TRBJ1-3; TRBD1 matches at 9 bases. Looked up from germline, CDR1 is MNHEY and CDR2 is SMNVEV (reference sequence). This CDR3 spans 15 amino acids. The J segment lost 4 bases and the V segment lost 6 bases, leaving 7 bases of the junction unmatched. The CDR3 loop is CASRDTGGAGNTIYF. The CDR3, as DNA: TGTGCCAGCAGGGATACAGGGGGCGCCGGAAACACCATATATTTT.

The V gene is TRBV9, the J gene TRBJ1-2, with 9 bases identical to TRBD1. Per germline, CDR1 SGDLS and CDR2 YYNGEE. CDR3 length: 15 residues. V gave up 0 bases and J gave up 5 bases; unmatched junction bases: 5. Here the CDR3 reads CASSVEGQGPYGYTF. Here the CDR3 DNA reads TGTGCCAGCAGCGTAGAGGGACAGGGACCTTATGGCTACACCTTC.

The V and J genes are TRBV11-3 and TRBJ2-1; perhaps TRBD2 as D (6 bases). Germline lookup yields CDR1 SGHNT and CDR2 YENEEA. The V gene lost 6 bases and the J gene lost 4 bases, with 16 bases spanning the gap. The CDR3 covers 15 residues. The CDR3 sequence is CASSTTSTPYNEQFF. The CDR3 DNA follows: TGTGCCAGCAGTACTACTAGCACTCCGTACAATGAGCAGTTCTTC.

The rearrangement links TRBV28 to TRBJ1-2; 9 nucleotides align to TRBD1. The V segment lost 6 bases and the J segment 4 bases; nucleotides outside the gene matches: 6. This CDR3 has 14 residues. The germline gives CDR1 MDHEN, CDR2 SYDVKM. The CDR3 sequence: CASRWDRVAYGYTF. The CDR3 nucleotides read TGTGCCAGCAGATGGGACAGGGTGGCCTATGGCTACACCTTC.

V and J are TRBV5-1 and TRBJ2-1; 7 bases are shared with TRBD1. Germline loops: CDR1 SGHRS, CDR2 YFSETQ. This CDR3 contains 12 residues. V was clipped by 5 bases and J by 8 bases; unmatched bases: 4. CDR3 residues: CASRETGYEQFF. CDR3 bases: TGCGCCAGCAGAGAGACAGGGTATGAGCAGTTCTTC.

The chain couples TRBV7-2 to TRBJ1-6; D is undetermined. The CDR3 runs 14 residues. CDR1 and CDR2 (germline): SGHTA, FQGNSA. The V and J ends lost 1 base and 7 bases respectively, with 8 bases between them. CDR3 DNA sequence: TGTGCCAGCAGCTTAGTGGCGGTCAATTCACCCCTCCACTTT. Residues: CASSLVAVNSPLHF.

The chain joins TRBV27 to TRBJ1-1; D is perhaps TRBD1 (6 bases). Germline V gene sequence: CDR1 MNHEY, CDR2 SMNVEV (reference sequence). Trimming pared 5 bases from V and 0 bases from J, leaving 13 bases between. The CDR3 totals 15 residues. The CDR3 spells CASSLRTALNTEAFF. In DNA form, the CDR3 reads TGTGCCAGCAGTCTGCGGACAGCGTTGAACACTGAAGCTTTCTTT.

CDR3 sequence reads: CASSQREGGEQFF. The CDR3 DNA follows: TGTGCCAGCAGTCAGCGGGAGGGGGGTGAGCAGTTCTTC. The chain links TRBV12-3 or TRBV12-4 to TRBJ2-1, with 10 bases matching TRBD2. The CDR3 is made up of 13 amino acids. Trimming removed 5 bases from V and 9 bases from J; junction bases left unmatched: 4.

This clone was counted once. The chain is built from TRBV5-1 and TRBJ1-1, with D perhaps TRBD1 (6 bases). The CDR3 has 16 residues. Trimming cost V 4 bases and J 5 bases, with 21 bases left between them. Germline V gene sequence: CDR1 SGHRS, CDR2 YFSETQ. The CDR3 nucleotides read TGCGCCAGCAGCCCGAACCTTCGGGGAGGGGGAACTGAAGCTTTCTTT. It specifies CASSPNLRGGGTEAFF.

The genes are TRBV7-9 and TRBJ2-7, with 7 bases aligning to TRBD1. V gave up 1 base and J gave up 7 bases; unmatched junction bases: 10. The germline V gene has CDR1 SEHNR and CDR2 FQNEAQ (reference sequence). This CDR3 contains 15 residues. The CDR3 protein is CASSLGVGQLKEQYF. The CDR3 region has the DNA TGTGCCAGCAGCTTAGGTGTGGGACAGTTGAAGGAGCAGTACTTC.

The rearrangement joins TRBV7-2 to TRBJ2-5, with a possible D match to TRBD2 (5 bases). CDR1 is SGHTA, CDR2 FQGNSA, per germline. The V end was cut by 2 bases, the J end by 5 bases, with 18 bases between. This CDR3 is built from 16 residues. The CDR3 here is CASSLLSGNPRETQYF. DNA for the CDR3: TGTGCCAGCAGCTTACTTTCCGGGAATCCGAGGGAGACCCAGTACTTC.

J is TRBJ2-1 and V is TRBV24-1; 9 bases map to TRBD2. With V trimmed by 10 bases and J by 7 bases, 7 bases remained unmatched. From germline, CDR1 is KGHDR and CDR2 SFDVKD. This CDR3 spans 13 amino acids. The CDR3 sequence: CATEREAGNEQFF. The CDR3 DNA follows: TGTGCCACGGAGCGGGAGGCGGGAAATGAGCAGTTCTTC.

The chain couples TRBV5-4 to TRBJ2-7; TRBD2 matches at 10 bases. This CDR3 has 15 amino acids. CDR1 is SGHNT, CDR2 YYREEE, per germline (reference sequence). V was clipped by 0 bases and J by 5 bases; unmatched bases: 5. As DNA, the CDR3 is TGTGCCAGCAGCTTGGCTAGCGGGAGATCCCACGAGCAGTACTTC. This gives the protein CASSLASGRSHEQYF. Combining the CDR3 with reference TRBV5-4 and TRBJ2-7 gives the whole variable domain ETGVTQSPTHLIKTRGQQVTLRCSSQSGHNTVSWYQQALGQGPQFIFQYYREEENGRGNFPPRFSGLQFPNYSSELNVNALELDDSALYLCASSLASGRSHEQYFGPGTRLTVT.

The chain uses TRBV10-3 and TRBJ1-1; possible D gene TRBD1, 6 bases. This CDR3 has 13 amino acids. With 5 bases removed from V and 1 base from J, the gap between germline ends came to 8 bases. The V gene's germline CDR1 is ENHRY and CDR2 SYGVKD. This chain's CDR3 is CAISPDRNTEAFF. In DNA form, the CDR3 reads TGTGCCATCAGTCCGGACAGGAACACTGAAGCTTTCTTT.

This chain connects TRBV19 to TRBJ1-2; TRBD1 agrees at 9 bases. The V segment lost 6 bases and the J segment 8 bases; nucleotides outside the gene matches: 7. Germline V gene lookup returns CDR1 LNHDA and CDR2 SQIVND (reference sequence). The CDR3 is made up of 13 amino acids. The chain's CDR3 is CASSQTGGSGYTF. CDR3 DNA: TGTGCCAGTAGCCAGACAGGGGGGAGCGGCTACACCTTC. The complete variable domain, with remaining parts taken from reference TRBV19 and TRBJ1-2, reads DGGITQSPKYLFRKEGQNVTLSCEQNLNHDAMYWYRQDPGQGLRLIYYSQIVNDFQKGDIAEGYSVSREKKESFPLTVTSAQKNPTAFYLCASSQTGGSGYTFGSGTRLTVV.

The chain joins TRBV7-6 to TRBJ2-7; a weak D match, TRBD1 (5 bases). V was cut by 1 base and J by 1 base, with 29 bases left in between. The CDR3 spans 21 residues. Germline-derived CDR1 and CDR2 are SGHVS and FNYEAQ. CDR3 nucleotides: TGTGCCAGCAGCTTAGACCTTAATGTCAGGGCGGTTCGGGCTAAATCCTACGAGCAGTACTTC. It encodes CASSLDLNVRAVRAKSYEQYF.